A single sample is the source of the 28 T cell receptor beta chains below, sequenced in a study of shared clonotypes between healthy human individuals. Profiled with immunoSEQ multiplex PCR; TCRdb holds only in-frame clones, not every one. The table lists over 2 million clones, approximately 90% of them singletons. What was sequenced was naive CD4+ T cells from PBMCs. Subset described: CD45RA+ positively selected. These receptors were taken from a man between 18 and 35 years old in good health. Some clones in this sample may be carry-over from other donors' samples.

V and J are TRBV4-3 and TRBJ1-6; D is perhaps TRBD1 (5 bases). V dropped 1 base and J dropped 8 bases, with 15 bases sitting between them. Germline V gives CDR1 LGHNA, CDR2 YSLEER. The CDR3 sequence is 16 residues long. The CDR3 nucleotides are TGCGCCAGCAGCCAAGGTTCCTTCCCGGGGGATTCACCCCTCCACTTT. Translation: CASSQGSFPGDSPLHF.

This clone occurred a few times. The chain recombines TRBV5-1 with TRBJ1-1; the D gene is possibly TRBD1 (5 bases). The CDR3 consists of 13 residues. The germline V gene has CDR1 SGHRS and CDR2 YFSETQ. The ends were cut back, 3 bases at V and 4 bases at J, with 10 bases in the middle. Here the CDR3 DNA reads TGCGCCAGCAGCTGGACAATCACCACTGAAGCTTTCTTT. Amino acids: CASSWTITTEAFF.

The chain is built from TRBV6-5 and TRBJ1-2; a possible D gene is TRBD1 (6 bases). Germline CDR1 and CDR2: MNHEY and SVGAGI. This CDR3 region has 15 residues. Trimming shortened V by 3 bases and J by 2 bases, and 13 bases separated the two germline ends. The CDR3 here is CASSYWDNTNYGYTF. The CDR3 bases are TGTGCCAGCAGTTATTGGGACAATACAAACTATGGCTACACCTTC.

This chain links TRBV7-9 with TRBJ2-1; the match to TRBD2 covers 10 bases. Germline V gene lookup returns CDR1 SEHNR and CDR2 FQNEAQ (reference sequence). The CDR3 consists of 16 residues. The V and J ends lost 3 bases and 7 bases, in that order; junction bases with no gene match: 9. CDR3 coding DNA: TGTGCCAGCAGCTTTATTACTAGCGGGATTAAGAATGAGCAGTTCTTC. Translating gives CASSFITSGIKNEQFF.

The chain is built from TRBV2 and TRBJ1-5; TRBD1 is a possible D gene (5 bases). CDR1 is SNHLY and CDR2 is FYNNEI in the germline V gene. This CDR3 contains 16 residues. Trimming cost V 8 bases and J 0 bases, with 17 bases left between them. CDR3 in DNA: TGTGCCAGCCGATCCGGGGCCCTGTATAGCAATCAGCCCCAGCATTTT. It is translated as CASRSGALYSNQPQHF. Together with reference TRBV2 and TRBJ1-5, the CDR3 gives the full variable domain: EPEVTQTPSHQVTQMGQEVILRCVPISNHLYFYWYRQILGQKVEFLVSFYNNEISEKSEIFDDQFSVERPDGSNFTLKIRSTKLEDSAMYFCASRSGALYSNQPQHFGDGTRLSIL.

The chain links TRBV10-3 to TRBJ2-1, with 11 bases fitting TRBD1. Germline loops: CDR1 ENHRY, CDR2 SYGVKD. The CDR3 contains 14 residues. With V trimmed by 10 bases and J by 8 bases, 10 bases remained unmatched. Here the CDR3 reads CATAGTGGEDEQFF. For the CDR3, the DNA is TGTGCCACGGCCGGGACAGGGGGGGAAGATGAGCAGTTCTTC.

In nucleotides, the CDR3 is TGTGCCACCATATCCTTGACAGGGACCTCTGGAAACACCATATATTTT. It encodes CATISLTGTSGNTIYF. The chain links TRBV6-6 to TRBJ1-3; 7 nucleotides line up with TRBD1. This CDR3 has 16 amino acids. V was clipped by 10 bases and J by 0 bases; unmatched bases: 12. Per the germline V gene, CDR1 is MNHNY and CDR2 is SVGAGI (reference sequence).

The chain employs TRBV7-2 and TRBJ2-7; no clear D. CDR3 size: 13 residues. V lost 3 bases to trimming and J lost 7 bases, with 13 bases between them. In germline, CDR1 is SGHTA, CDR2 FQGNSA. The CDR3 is CASSLKGYGEQYF. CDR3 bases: TGTGCCAGCAGCTTGAAGGGTTACGGGGAGCAGTACTTC. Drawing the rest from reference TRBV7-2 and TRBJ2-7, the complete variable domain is GAGVSQSPSNKVTEKGKDVELRCDPISGHTALYWYRQSLGQGLEFLIYFQGNSAPDKSGLPSDRFSAERTGGSVSTLTIQRTQQEDSAVYLCASSLKGYGEQYFGPGTRLTVT.

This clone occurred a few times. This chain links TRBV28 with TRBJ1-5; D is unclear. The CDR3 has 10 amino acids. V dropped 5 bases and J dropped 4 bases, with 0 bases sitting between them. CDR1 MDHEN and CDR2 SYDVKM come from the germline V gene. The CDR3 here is CASSNQPQHF. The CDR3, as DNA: TGTGCCAGCAGTAATCAGCCCCAGCATTTT.

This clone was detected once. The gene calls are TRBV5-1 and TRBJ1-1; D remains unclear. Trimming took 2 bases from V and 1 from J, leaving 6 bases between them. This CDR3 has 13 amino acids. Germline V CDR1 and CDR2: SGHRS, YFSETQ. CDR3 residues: CASSFPGNTEAFF. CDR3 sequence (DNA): TGCGCCAGCAGCTTCCCAGGGAACACTGAAGCTTTCTTT.

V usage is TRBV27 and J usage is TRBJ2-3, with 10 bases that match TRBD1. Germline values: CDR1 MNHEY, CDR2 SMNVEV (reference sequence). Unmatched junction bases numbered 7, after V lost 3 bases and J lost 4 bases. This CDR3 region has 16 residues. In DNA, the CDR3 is TGTGCCAGCAGTTTGACGACAGGGGGCGCATCAGATACGCAGTATTTT. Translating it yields CASSLTTGGASDTQYF.

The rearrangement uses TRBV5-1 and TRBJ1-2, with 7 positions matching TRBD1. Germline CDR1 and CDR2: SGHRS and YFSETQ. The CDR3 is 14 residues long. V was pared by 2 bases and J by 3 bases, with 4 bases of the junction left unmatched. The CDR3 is CASSLGTVHYGYTF. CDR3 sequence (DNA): TGCGCCAGCAGCTTAGGGACAGTCCACTATGGCTACACCTTC.

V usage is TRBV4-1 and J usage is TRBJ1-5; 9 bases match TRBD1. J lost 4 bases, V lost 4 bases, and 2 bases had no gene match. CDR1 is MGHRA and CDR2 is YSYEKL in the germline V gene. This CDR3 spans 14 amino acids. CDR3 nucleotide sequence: TGCGCCAGCAGCCCGACAGGGGGGAATCAGCCCCAGCATTTT. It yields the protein CASSPTGGNQPQHF.

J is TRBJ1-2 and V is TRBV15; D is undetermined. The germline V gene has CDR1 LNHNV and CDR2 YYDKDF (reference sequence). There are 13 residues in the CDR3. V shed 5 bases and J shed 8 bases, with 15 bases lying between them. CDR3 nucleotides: TGTGCCACCAGCCCTAGGACCCAGCGAGGCTACACCTTC. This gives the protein CATSPRTQRGYTF.

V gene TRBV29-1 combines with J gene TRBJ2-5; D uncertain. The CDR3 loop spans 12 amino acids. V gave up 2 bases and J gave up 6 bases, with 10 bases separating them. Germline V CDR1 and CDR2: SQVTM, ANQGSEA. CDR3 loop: CSVESPVKTQYF. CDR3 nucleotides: TGCAGCGTTGAAAGTCCTGTCAAGACCCAGTACTTC. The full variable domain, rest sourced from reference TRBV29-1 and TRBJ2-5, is SAVISQKPSRDICQRGTSLTIQCQVDSQVTMMFWYRQQPGQSLTLIATANQGSEATYESGFVIDKFPISRPNLTFSTLTVSNMSPEDSSIYLCSVESPVKTQYFGPGTRLLVL.

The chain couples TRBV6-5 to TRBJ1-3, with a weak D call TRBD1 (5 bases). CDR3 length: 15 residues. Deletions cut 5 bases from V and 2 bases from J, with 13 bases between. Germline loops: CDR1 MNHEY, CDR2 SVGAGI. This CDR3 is CASSAHTGAGNTIYF. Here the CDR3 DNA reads TGTGCCAGCAGTGCCCATACGGGGGCTGGAAACACCATATATTTT.

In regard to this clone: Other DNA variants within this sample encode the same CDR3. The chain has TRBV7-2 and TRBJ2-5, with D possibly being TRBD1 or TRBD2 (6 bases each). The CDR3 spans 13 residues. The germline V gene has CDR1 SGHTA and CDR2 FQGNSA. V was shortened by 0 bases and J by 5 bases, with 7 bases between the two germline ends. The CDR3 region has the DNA TGTGCCAGCAGCTTAGCAGGGGGGGAGACCCAGTACTTC. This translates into CASSLAGGETQYF.

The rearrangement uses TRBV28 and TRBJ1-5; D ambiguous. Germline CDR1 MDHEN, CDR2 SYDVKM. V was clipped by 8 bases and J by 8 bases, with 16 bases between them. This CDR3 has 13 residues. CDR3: CASGLGEGKPQHF. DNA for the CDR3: TGTGCCAGCGGACTGGGAGAAGGGAAGCCCCAGCATTTT.

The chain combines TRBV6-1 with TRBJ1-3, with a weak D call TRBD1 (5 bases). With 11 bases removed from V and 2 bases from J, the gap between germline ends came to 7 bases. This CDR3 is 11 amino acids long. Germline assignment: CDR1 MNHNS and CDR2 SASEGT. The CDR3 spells CAGGAGNTIYF. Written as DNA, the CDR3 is TGTGCCGGGGGGGCTGGAAACACCATATATTTT.

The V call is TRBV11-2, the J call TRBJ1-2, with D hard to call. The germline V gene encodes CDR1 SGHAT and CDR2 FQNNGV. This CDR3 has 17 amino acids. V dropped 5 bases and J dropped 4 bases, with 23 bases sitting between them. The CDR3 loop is CASSQTASDLLGYGYTF. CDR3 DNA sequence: TGTGCCAGCAGCCAAACTGCCTCCGACCTACTGGGCTATGGCTACACCTTC. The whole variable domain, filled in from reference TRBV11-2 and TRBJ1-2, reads EAGVAQSPRYKIIEKRQSVAFWCNPISGHATLYWYQQILGQGPKLLIQFQNNGVVDDSQLPKDRFSAERLKGVDSTLKIQPAKLEDSAVYLCASSQTASDLLGYGYTFGSGTRLTVV.

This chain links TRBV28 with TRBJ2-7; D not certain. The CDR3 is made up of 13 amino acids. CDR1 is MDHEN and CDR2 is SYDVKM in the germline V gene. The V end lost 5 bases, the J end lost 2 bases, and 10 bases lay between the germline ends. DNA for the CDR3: TGTGCCAGCAGTCAGAGTCCCACCTACGAGCAGTACTTC. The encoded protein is CASSQSPTYEQYF.

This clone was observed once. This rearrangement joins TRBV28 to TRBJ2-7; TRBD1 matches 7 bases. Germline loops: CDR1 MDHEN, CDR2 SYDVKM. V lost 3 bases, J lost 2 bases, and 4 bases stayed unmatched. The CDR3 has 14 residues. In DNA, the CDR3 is TGTGCCAGCAGTTTGCCGGGACAGCCCTACGAGCAGTACTTC. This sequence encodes CASSLPGQPYEQYF. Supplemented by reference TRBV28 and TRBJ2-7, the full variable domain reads DVKVTQSSRYLVKRTGEKVFLECVQDMDHENMFWYRQDPGLGLRLIYFSYDVKMKEKGDIPEGYSVSREKKERFSLILESASTNQTSMYLCASSLPGQPYEQYFGPGTRLTVT.

The CDR3 sequence is CASSPLLPLNTEAFF. CDR3 bases: TGTGCCAGCAGCCCGCTTCTTCCTTTGAACACTGAAGCTTTCTTT. The genes are TRBV7-8 and TRBJ1-1, with D uncertain. The V gene's germline CDR1 is SGHVS and CDR2 FQNEAQ. V dropped 5 bases and J dropped 0 bases, with 13 bases sitting between them. The CDR3 extends over 15 amino acids. Full variable domain (remainder filled in from reference TRBV7-8 and TRBJ1-1): GAGVSQSPRYKVAKRGQDVALRCDPISGHVSLFWYQQALGQGPEFLTYFQNEAQLDKSGLPSDRFFAERPEGSVSTLKIQRTQQEDSAVYLCASSPLLPLNTEAFFGQGTRLTVV.

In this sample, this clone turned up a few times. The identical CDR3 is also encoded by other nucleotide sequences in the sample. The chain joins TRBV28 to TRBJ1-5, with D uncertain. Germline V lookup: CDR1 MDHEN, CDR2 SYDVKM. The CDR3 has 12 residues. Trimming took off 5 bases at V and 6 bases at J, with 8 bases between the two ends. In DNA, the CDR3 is TGTGCCAGCAGTCTTCGGGGTCAGCCCCAGCATTTT. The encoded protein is CASSLRGQPQHF.

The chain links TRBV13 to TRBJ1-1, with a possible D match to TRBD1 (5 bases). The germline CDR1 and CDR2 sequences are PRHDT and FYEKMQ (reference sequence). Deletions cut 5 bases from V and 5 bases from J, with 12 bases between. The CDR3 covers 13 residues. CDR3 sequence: CASSPRVMTEAFF. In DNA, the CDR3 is TGTGCCAGCAGCCCCAGGGTTATGACTGAAGCTTTCTTT.

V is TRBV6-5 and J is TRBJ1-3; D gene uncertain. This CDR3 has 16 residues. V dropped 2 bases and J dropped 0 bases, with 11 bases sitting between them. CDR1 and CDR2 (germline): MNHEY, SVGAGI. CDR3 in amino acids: CASSYRKDFSGNTIYF. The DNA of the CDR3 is TGTGCCAGCAGTTACCGGAAAGATTTCTCTGGAAACACCATATATTTT.

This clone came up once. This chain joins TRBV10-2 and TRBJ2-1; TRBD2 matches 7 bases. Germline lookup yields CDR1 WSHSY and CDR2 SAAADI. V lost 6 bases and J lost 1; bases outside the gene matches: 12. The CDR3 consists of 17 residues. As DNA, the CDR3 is TGCGCCAGCAGACCCCCTGTAGGGACTACATCCTACAATGAGCAGTTCTTC. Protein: CASRPPVGTTSYNEQFF.

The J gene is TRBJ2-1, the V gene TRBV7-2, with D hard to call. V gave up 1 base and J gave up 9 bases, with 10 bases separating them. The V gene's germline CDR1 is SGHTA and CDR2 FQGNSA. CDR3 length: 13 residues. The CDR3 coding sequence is TGTGCCAGCAGCTTAGATTATACGGGTGAGCAGTTCTTC. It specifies CASSLDYTGEQFF.